This T cell receptor beta chain was documented in a study of CD4 and CD8 cells across lung adenocarcinoma regions. Via MiXCR, TCRdb re-called the PCR reads, giving one row per CDR3 protein. Of some 8,000 distinct CDR3 sequences listed, roughly 50% were seen once; the top ten hold 20%. Localized lung adenocarcinoma, a non-small cell lung cancer, affected the donors. This CDR3 is 15 amino acids long. Trimming took off 0 bases at V and 4 bases at J, with 10 bases between the two ends. Germline V gene sequence: CDR1 SGHTA, CDR2 FQGNSA. This clonotype was sampled from a female donor with lung adenocarcinoma. The CD4 and CD8 labels of this study may be unreliable. The chain links TRBV7-2 to TRBJ2-1; D might be TRBD2 (5 bases). Material for sequencing was CD8+ T cells from the center of a lung tumor. The CDR3 spells CASSLAFRGYNEQFF. Here the CDR3 DNA reads TGTGCCAGCAGCTTAGCCTTCCGGGGATACAATGAGCAGTTCTTC.